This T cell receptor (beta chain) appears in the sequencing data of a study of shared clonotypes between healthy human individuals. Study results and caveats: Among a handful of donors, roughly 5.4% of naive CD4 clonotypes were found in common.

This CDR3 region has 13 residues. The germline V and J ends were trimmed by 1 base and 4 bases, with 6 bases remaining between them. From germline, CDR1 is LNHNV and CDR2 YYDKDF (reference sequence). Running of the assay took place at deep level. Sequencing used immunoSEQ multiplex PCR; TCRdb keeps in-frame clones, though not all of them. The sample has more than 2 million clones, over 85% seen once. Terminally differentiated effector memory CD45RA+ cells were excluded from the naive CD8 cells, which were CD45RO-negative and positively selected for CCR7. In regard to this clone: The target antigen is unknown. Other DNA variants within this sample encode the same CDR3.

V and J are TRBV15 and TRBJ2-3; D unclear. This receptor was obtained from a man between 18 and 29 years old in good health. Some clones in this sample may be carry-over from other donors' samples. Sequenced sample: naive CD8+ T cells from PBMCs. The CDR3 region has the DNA TGTGCCACCAGCAGAGTCTCTGCAGATACGCAGTATTTT. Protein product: CATSRVSADTQYF. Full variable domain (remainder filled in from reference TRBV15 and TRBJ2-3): DAMVIQNPRYQVTQFGKPVTLSCSQTLNHNVMYWYQQKSSQAPKLLFHYYDKDFNNEADTPDNFQSRRPNTSFCFLDIRSPGLGDTAMYLCATSRVSADTQYFGPGTRLTVL.